These T cell receptor beta chains were read from a single sample in a study of cytomegalovirus exposure and HLA in healthy donors. Here immunoSEQ multiplex PCR was the method, and the copy in TCRdb shows in-frame clones only, minus some. Of about 130,000 clones in the sample, around 70% were seen once. Sample: PBMCs. The receptors here all came from a man younger than 45 in good health and CMV-seropositive. CDR3s include the opening cysteine and the closing phenylalanine or tryptophan. Each record gives: J gene, D gene, clone size, V gene, CDR3 protein, CDR3 DNA. The D gene is left open where the match is weak. Some rows have no size entry. The others give once, few or many, or a class for an expanded clone.

J: TRBJ1-5
D: -
size: -
V: TRBV5-1
CDR3: CASSFTGYQPQHF
DNA: TGCGCCAGCAGCTTTACAGGGTATCAGCCCCAGCATTTT

J: TRBJ1-1
D: -
size: -
V: TRBV7-2
CDR3: CASSLSSGWNTEAFF
DNA: TGTGCCAGCAGCTTAAGTTCAGGGTGGAACACTGAAGCTTTCTTT

J: TRBJ1-2
D: TRBD1
size: -
V: TRBV27
CDR3: CASSVIGDSFYGYTF
DNA: TGTGCCAGCAGTGTTATTGGGGACAGCTTCTATGGCTACACCTTC

J: TRBJ1-3
D: -
size: -
V: TRBV29-1
CDR3: CSARAGGTGNTIYF
DNA: TGCAGCGCCCGTGCGGGGGGAACGGGAAACACCATATATTTT

J: TRBJ1-2
D: TRBD1
size: few
V: TRBV18
CDR3: CASSPTDRDYGYTF
DNA: TGTGCCAGCTCACCTACAGACAGGGACTATGGCTACACCTTC

J: TRBJ2-3
D: TRBD2
size: -
V: TRBV4-2
CDR3: CASSQVLAGEGRDTQYF
DNA: TGTGCCAGCAGCCAAGTTTTAGCGGGAGAGGGTCGAGATACGCAGTATTTT

J: TRBJ2-3
D: -
size: -
V: TRBV5-1
CDR3: CASSSTTEGTQYF
DNA: TGCGCCAGCAGCTCAACTACAGAGGGTACGCAGTATTTT

J: TRBJ2-1
D: -
size: -
V: TRBV20-1
CDR3: CSATEYNEQFF
DNA: TGCAGTGCCACAGAGTACAATGAGCAGTTCTTC

J: TRBJ1-2
D: TRBD1
size: few
V: TRBV7-9
CDR3: CASSLVQTGDYGYTF
DNA: TGTGCCAGCAGCTTAGTTCAGACAGGGGACTATGGCTACACCTTC

J: TRBJ2-7
D: TRBD1
size: few
V: TRBV2
CDR3: CASRATGGHEQYF
DNA: TGTGCCAGCAGGGCAACAGGGGGACACGAGCAGTACTTC

J: TRBJ2-7
D: -
size: few
V: TRBV4-2
CDR3: CASSQEPGVSSYEQYF
DNA: TGTGCCAGCAGCCAAGAGCCGGGAGTAAGCTCCTACGAGCAGTACTTC

J: TRBJ2-7
D: -
size: -
V: TRBV4-3
CDR3: CASSQDPPIGSESSYEQYF
DNA: TGCGCCAGCAGCCAAGATCCCCCTATTGGTAGCGAAAGCTCCTACGAGCAGTACTTC

J: TRBJ2-1
D: -
size: -
V: TRBV28
CDR3: CASQGAGGRINEQFF
DNA: TGTGCCAGCCAGGGGGCGGGCGGGAGAATCAATGAGCAGTTCTTC

J: TRBJ2-1
D: TRBD2
size: few
V: TRBV4-1
CDR3: CASSRGGLAGGVEQFF
DNA: TGCGCCAGCAGCCGAGGGGGACTAGCGGGAGGGGTTGAGCAGTTCTTC

J: TRBJ2-7
D: -
size: -
V: TRBV7-9
CDR3: CASSSDRTYEQYF
DNA: TGTGCCAGCAGCTCGGACAGAACCTACGAGCAGTACTTC

J: TRBJ2-1
D: -
size: -
V: TRBV18
CDR3: CASSPRTVSYNEQFF
DNA: TGTGCCAGCTCACCACGGACTGTCTCCTACAATGAGCAGTTCTTC

J: TRBJ2-1
D: -
size: -
V: TRBV18
CDR3: CASSEYGAQRGEQFF
DNA: TGTGCCAGCTCGGAGTATGGTGCCCAACGGGGTGAGCAGTTCTTC

J: TRBJ1-2
D: -
size: -
V: TRBV15
CDR3: CATSRDGQNYGYTF
DNA: TGTGCCACCAGCAGAGATGGGCAAAACTATGGCTACACCTTC

J: TRBJ1-5
D: -
size: -
V: TRBV5-6
CDR3: CASSRGAHSNQPQHF
DNA: TGTGCCAGCAGCCGGGGAGCCCATAGCAATCAGCCCCAGCATTTT

J: TRBJ1-1
D: TRBD1
size: -
V: TRBV28
CDR3: CASSFLPGQGIMNTEAFF
DNA: TGTGCCAGCAGTTTCCTCCCCGGACAGGGAATTATGAACACTGAAGCTTTCTTT